This T cell receptor (beta chain) was captured by sequencing in a study of Ad26.COV2.S vaccination and SARS-CoV-2 variants. In the study overall: In the COV1001 trial, the donor was in the Ad26.COV2.S arm. Ad26.COV2.S given intramuscularly, once or twice 56 days apart.

This clone was counted many times. Its antigen is unknown. The data were produced by immunoSEQ multiplex PCR, yet TCRdb's version contains in-frame clones alone and is incomplete. Counted here are 350,000 to 450,000 clones, roughly 90% occurring once; the ten biggest clones make up around 1.7%. Treatment given: roughly 20 received Ad26.COV2.S at low or high dose, single or two shots; several received placebo; per-sample allocation not given. Each sample was drawn 63 days after the first injection (of vaccine or placebo). Germline V gene sequence: CDR1 MNHEY, CDR2 SMNVEV (reference sequence). V was pared by 7 bases and J by 2 bases, with 15 bases between. The CDR3 extends over 15 amino acids. Study-wide results and caveats: Recipients of either vaccine or placebo displayed similar breadth of non-spike TCRs.

The chain recombines TRBV27 with TRBJ1-5; unclear D gene. The specimen was peripheral blood, collected in a trial of Ad26.COV2.S vaccine versus placebo. This receptor was obtained from a person between 18 and 65 years old who received the Ad26.COV2.S COVID-19 vaccine or a placebo. CDR3: CASKPGQLGNQPQHF. The CDR3, as DNA: TGTGCCAGCAAGCCCGGGCAGTTAGGCAATCAGCCCCAGCATTTT.